Included here is one T cell receptor (beta chain) sequence, with context. This record belongs to a study of T cell changes during pregnancy in multiple sclerosis. Germline trimming cut 0 bases from V and 5 bases from J; bases unmatched to any gene: 7. The CDR3 extends over 17 amino acids. Germline CDR1 ENHRY, CDR2 SYGVKD. Profiled with immunoSEQ multiplex PCR; TCRdb holds only in-frame clones, not every one. The sample consists of about 40,000 clones, around 94% of them appearing once. The sequencing used peripheral blood, collected in the third trimester of pregnancy. The chain joins TRBV10-3 to TRBJ2-1, with TRBD1 matching 10 bases. This receptor was identified in a female donor with multiple sclerosis, enrolled in a pregnancy study. This chain's CDR3 is CAISESTVGQGNNEQFF. The CDR3 DNA is TGTGCCATCAGTGAGTCGACGGTGGGACAGGGGAACAATGAGCAGTTCTTC.